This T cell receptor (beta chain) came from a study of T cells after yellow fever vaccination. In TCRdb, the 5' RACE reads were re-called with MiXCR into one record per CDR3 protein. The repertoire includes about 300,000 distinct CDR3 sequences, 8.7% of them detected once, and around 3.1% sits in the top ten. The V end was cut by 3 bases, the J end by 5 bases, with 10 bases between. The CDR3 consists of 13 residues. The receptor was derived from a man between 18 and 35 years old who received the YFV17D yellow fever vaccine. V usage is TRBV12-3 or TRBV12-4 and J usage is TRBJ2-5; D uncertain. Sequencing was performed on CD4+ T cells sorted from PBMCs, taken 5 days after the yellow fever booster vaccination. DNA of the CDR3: TGTGCCAGCAGTTTTACCCAAAGGGAGACCCAGTACTTC. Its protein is CASSFTQRETQYF.